The 20 T cell receptor beta chains listed next were all sequenced from one sample in a study of T cells after yellow fever vaccination. Via MiXCR, TCRdb re-called the 5' RACE reads, giving one row per CDR3 protein. The sample records roughly 150,000 distinct CDR3 sequences, around 7.2% being singletons. This sample comprised CD4+ T cells sorted from PBMCs, obtained 4 to 6 days after the first yellow fever vaccination. Receptors originate from a young man who received the YFV17D yellow fever vaccine.

In this sample, this clonotype turned up many times. The chain links TRBV6-4 to TRBJ1-1; D is unclear. V lost 4 bases, J lost 9 bases, and 15 bases lay in between. From germline, CDR1 is MRHNA and CDR2 SNTAGT. The CDR3 length is 13 residues. Here the CDR3 DNA reads TGTGCCAGCAGTGTACGACCGGATACTAAAGCTTTCTTT. Its protein is CASSVRPDTKAFF.

This clonotype occurred a few times. This chain connects TRBV15 to TRBJ2-7, with D perhaps being TRBD1 or TRBD2 (5 bases each). CDR1 and CDR2 from the germline V gene are LNHNV and YYDKDF (reference sequence). CDR3 length: 13 residues. Trimming took off 0 bases at V and 5 bases at J, with 8 bases between the two ends. The CDR3, as DNA: TGTGCCACCAGCAGAGATTTGGGGGACGAGCAGTACGTC. As protein: CATSRDLGDEQYV.

This clonotype was picked up many times. The CDR3 spells CASTRGAREKLFF. The CDR3 DNA reads as TGTGCCAGCACCCGGGGGGCGCGAGAAAAACTGTTTTTT. V usage is TRBV5-6 and J usage is TRBJ1-4; possible D gene TRBD1, 6 bases. The CDR3 is 13 residues long. Germline V gene lookup returns CDR1 SGHDT and CDR2 YYEEEE. The V gene lost 6 bases and the J gene lost 8 bases, with 14 bases spanning the gap. The entire variable domain, with the rest obtained from reference TRBV5-6 and TRBJ1-4, is as follows: DAGVTQSPTHLIKTRGQQVTLRCSPKSGHDTVSWYQQALGQGPQFIFQYYEEEERQRGNFPDRFSGHQFPNYSSELNVNALLLGDSALYLCASTRGAREKLFFGSGTQLSVL.

This clonotype was detected ten times or more. This chain connects TRBV7-2 to TRBJ2-5; D unclear. The CDR3 is made up of 13 amino acids. CDR1 is SGHTA, CDR2 FQGNSA, per germline. V lost 3 bases and J 2 bases, leaving 7 bases between the germline ends. The CDR3, as DNA: TGTGCCAGCAGCTTTAGTCAGCAAGAGACCCAGTACTTC. Its translation is CASSFSQQETQYF.

This clonotype was seen many times. The chain employs TRBV24-1 and TRBJ2-5, with TRBD2 as a possible D gene (6 bases). Per the germline V gene, CDR1 is KGHDR and CDR2 is SFDVKD. The CDR3 length is 16 residues. The germline V and J ends were trimmed by 0 bases and 4 bases, with 14 bases remaining between them. The DNA for the CDR3 is TGTGCCACCAGTGATTTGGGGGATCCGCGGGGAGAGACCCAGTACTTC. Protein: CATSDLGDPRGETQYF.

As DNA, the CDR3 is TGCGCCAGCAGCCAAGGATCCGCCGGGAACACTGAAGCTTTCTTT. Its translation is CASSQGSAGNTEAFF. V is TRBV4-3 and J is TRBJ1-1; D uncertain. The CDR3 is 15 amino acids. Germline V lookup: CDR1 LGHNA, CDR2 YSLEER. V was pared by 1 base and J by 1 base, with 10 bases between.

This clonotype has only a few counts. One base away lies a much larger clone, so this may be a sequencing read error. The chain has TRBV5-1 and TRBJ2-7; D gene unclear. V was cut by 4 bases and J by 6 bases, with 17 bases left in between. The CDR3 contains 14 residues. The germline gives CDR1 SGHRS, CDR2 YFSETQ. For the CDR3, the DNA is TGCGCCAGCAGCCTAGGGCAGTTACATGGCGAGCAGTACTTC. Translation: CASSLGQLHGEQYF.

This clonotype was recorded many times. For the CDR3, the DNA is TGTGCCAGCATGGAACGGGCCGGTGAGCAGTTCTTC. Amino acids: CASMERAGEQFF. V gene TRBV6-2 or TRBV6-3 combines with J gene TRBJ2-1, with D uncertain. The CDR3 covers 12 residues. Germline CDR1 reads MNHEY; CDR2 reads SVGEGT. V was shortened by 7 bases and J by 9 bases, with 13 bases between the two germline ends.

Points on this clonotype: With a much larger clone just one base away, this may be a read error. The chain links TRBV30 to TRBJ1-1; no clear D. The germline V gene encodes CDR1 GTSNPN and CDR2 SVGIG (reference sequence). Between the trimmed V and J ends, which lost 8 bases and 5 bases, there was a span of 15 bases. The CDR3 spans 12 residues. CDR3 sequence: CARRTDTTEAFF. The CDR3, as DNA: TGTGCCCGACGGACTGACACTACTGAAGCTTTCTTT.

This clonotype appeared a few times. The V and J genes are TRBV27 and TRBJ1-6, with D possibly being TRBD1 (5 bases). Germline CDR1 and CDR2: MNHEY and SMNVEV (reference sequence). With 3 bases removed from V and 7 bases from J, the gap between germline ends came to 13 bases. The CDR3 is 15 amino acids. CDR3 nucleotides: TGTGCCAGCAGTTTCCGGGGTTCAGGGAATTCACCCCTCCACTTT. This translates into CASSFRGSGNSPLHF.

The chain recombines TRBV7-9 with TRBJ1-1; TRBD1 might be the D (6 bases). The CDR3 spans 14 residues. The germline V and J ends were trimmed by 2 bases and 5 bases, with 12 bases remaining between them. Germline lookup yields CDR1 SEHNR and CDR2 FQNEAQ (reference sequence). The CDR3: CASSLSGAQTEAFF. As DNA, the CDR3 is TGTGCCAGCAGCTTATCAGGGGCCCAAACTGAAGCTTTCTTT.

This chain links TRBV10-3 with TRBJ2-5, with unresolved D. Trimming left V 0 bases short and J 4 bases short, with 6 bases between. The V gene's germline CDR1 is ENHRY and CDR2 SYGVKD. This CDR3 spans 13 amino acids. CDR3 protein: CAISESDLETQYF. DNA for the CDR3: TGTGCCATCAGTGAGTCCGACTTAGAGACCCAGTACTTC.

This chain links TRBV5-1 with TRBJ1-5; D is ambiguous. The CDR3 spans 15 residues. Trimming removed 0 bases at V and 6 bases at J, with 13 bases between. Germline CDR1 is SGHRS and CDR2 is YFSETQ. In DNA form, the CDR3 reads TGCGCCAGCAGCTTGGAGGGCCAGGAGACTCAGCCCCAGCATTTT. It encodes CASSLEGQETQPQHF. Together with reference TRBV5-1 and TRBJ1-5, the CDR3 gives the full variable domain: KAGVTQTPRYLIKTRGQQVTLSCSPISGHRSVSWYQQTPGQGLQFLFEYFSETQRNKGNFPGRFSGRQFSNSRSEMNVSTLELGDSALYLCASSLEGQETQPQHFGDGTRLSIL.

In its sample, this clonotype was seen many times. The chain couples TRBV11-3 to TRBJ1-1; TRBD1 matches 8 bases. Germline-derived CDR1 and CDR2 are SGHNT and YENEEA. The CDR3 covers 14 residues. V shed 5 bases, J shed 5 bases, and the junction held 7 bases outside the gene matches. The CDR3 reads CASSRQGRGTEAFF. In DNA, the CDR3 is TGTGCCAGCAGCCGACAGGGGAGGGGGACTGAAGCTTTCTTT.

The gene calls are TRBV5-1 and TRBJ2-3; D is possibly TRBD2 (6 bases). The CDR3 runs to 12 residues. V gave up 2 bases and J gave up 10 bases, with 11 bases separating them. Germline loops: CDR1 SGHRS, CDR2 YFSETQ. CDR3 nucleotide sequence: TGCGCCAGCAGCTTAATCGGGAGCCCGCAGTATTTT. Its protein is CASSLIGSPQYF.

This chain connects TRBV5-4 to TRBJ2-1; TRBD2 matches at 10 bases. There are 13 residues in the CDR3. Per the germline V gene, CDR1 is SGHNT and CDR2 is YYREEE (reference sequence). J lost 10 bases, V lost 2 bases, and 3 bases had no gene match. This chain's CDR3 is CASSLAGGREQFF. In nucleotides, the CDR3 is TGTGCCAGCAGCTTAGCGGGGGGGCGGGAGCAGTTCTTC.

This clonotype was detected only a few times. The V and J genes are TRBV6-2 or TRBV6-3 and TRBJ2-3; tentative D call: TRBD2 (5 bases). The V gene lost 4 bases and the J gene lost 6 bases, with 14 bases spanning the gap. The germline V gene encodes CDR1 MNHEY and CDR2 SVGEGT. The CDR3 totals 14 residues. Written as DNA, the CDR3 is TGTGCCAGCAGTTTAAGACGGTGGAGGGATACGCAGTATTTT. It is translated as CASSLRRWRDTQYF.

This clonotype was counted a few times. The rearrangement joins TRBV6-1 to TRBJ2-4; TRBD2 matches at 8 bases. V lost 6 bases, J lost 7 bases, and 14 bases stayed unmatched. The CDR3 runs to 16 residues. The germline V gene encodes CDR1 MNHNS and CDR2 SASEGT. CDR3 in amino acids: CASSPDPGLVRNIQYF. In DNA, the CDR3 is TGTGCCAGCAGCCCTGACCCGGGACTAGTAAGGAACATTCAGTACTTC.

In this sample, this clonotype turned up many times. The DNA of the CDR3 is TGTGCCAGCAGCCCCGGGGATCAAGAGACCCAGTACTTC. Encoded protein: CASSPGDQETQYF. This chain uses TRBV7-9 with TRBJ2-5; TRBD2 is a possible D gene (5 bases). The CDR3 sequence is 13 residues long. V was trimmed by 5 bases and J by 2 bases, leaving 9 bases between them. CDR1 is SEHNR and CDR2 is FQNEAQ in the germline V gene (reference sequence).

This clonotype was recorded many times. This sequence joins TRBV24-1 and TRBJ1-1; a possible D gene is TRBD1 (5 bases). Germline V gene sequence: CDR1 KGHDR, CDR2 SFDVKD. There are 13 residues in the CDR3. The V gene lost 1 base and the J gene lost 4 bases, with 6 bases spanning the gap. The CDR3 DNA follows: TGTGCCACCAGTGATTTCACAGGCACTGAAGCTTTCTTT. Protein sequence: CATSDFTGTEAFF.